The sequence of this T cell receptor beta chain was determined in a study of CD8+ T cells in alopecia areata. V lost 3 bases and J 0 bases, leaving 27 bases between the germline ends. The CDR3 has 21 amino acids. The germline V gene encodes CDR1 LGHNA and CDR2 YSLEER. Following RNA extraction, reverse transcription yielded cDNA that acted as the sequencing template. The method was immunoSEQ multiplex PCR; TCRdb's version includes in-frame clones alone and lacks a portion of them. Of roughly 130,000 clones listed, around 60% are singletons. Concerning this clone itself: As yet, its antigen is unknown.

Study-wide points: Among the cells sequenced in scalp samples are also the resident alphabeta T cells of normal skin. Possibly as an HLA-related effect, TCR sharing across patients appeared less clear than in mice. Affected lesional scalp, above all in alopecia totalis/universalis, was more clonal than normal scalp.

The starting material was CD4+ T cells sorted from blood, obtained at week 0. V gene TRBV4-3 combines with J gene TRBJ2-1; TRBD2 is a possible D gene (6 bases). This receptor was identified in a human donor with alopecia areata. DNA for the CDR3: TGCGCCAGCAGCCACTTCTCTCCAGCGGCTAGCCGGGAGCCCTCCTACAATGAGCAGTTCTTC. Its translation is CASSHFSPAASREPSYNEQFF.